The 10 T cell receptor beta chains in this list originate from one sample, sequenced in a study of Graves' ophthalmopathy and Graves' hyperthyroidism. TCR beta CDR3 regions were amplified from RNA transcripts. First-round RT-PCR relied on HTBI primers, and a second-round multiplex PCR came next. TCRdb re-called the multiplex PCR reads with MiXCR, one entry per CDR3 protein. The profile shows 650,000 to 900,000 distinct CDR3 sequences, 35% to 50% of them singletons. Specimen: peripheral blood. Source of these receptors: an adult man with Graves' ophthalmopathy.

This clonotype came up many times. A read error may produce the germline difference seen at one junction end. The CDR3 sequence: CSVVDRGNQPQHF. As DNA, the CDR3 is TGCAGCGTTGTAGACAGGGGCAACCAGCCCCAGCATTTT. The chain carries TRBV29-1 and TRBJ1-5; TRBD1 aligns across 8 bases. This CDR3 has 13 residues. The germline V gene encodes CDR1 SQVTM and CDR2 ANQGSEA.

V is TRBV2 and J is TRBJ1-4; TRBD1 aligns across 8 bases. CDR1 SNHLY and CDR2 FYNNEI come from the germline V gene. This CDR3 region has 17 residues. The V segment lost 6 bases and the J segment 4 bases; nucleotides outside the gene matches: 13. CDR3 amino acids: CASRGETGAPLNEKLFF. In nucleotides, the CDR3 is TGTGCCAGCAGGGGGGAGACAGGGGCTCCCCTTAATGAAAAACTGTTTTTT.

This clonotype was picked up many times. The V gene is TRBV7-2, the J gene TRBJ2-7; possible D gene TRBD1, 5 bases. There are 14 residues in the CDR3. Trimming shortened V by 1 base and J by 4 bases, and 11 bases separated the two germline ends. CDR1 is SGHTA, CDR2 FQGNSA, per germline. CDR3 DNA sequence: TGTGCCAGCAGCTTAGTAACAGGAAGTTACGAGCAGTACTTC. Its protein product is CASSLVTGSYEQYF.

The chain carries TRBV7-9 and TRBJ1-2; 10 bases match TRBD1. The trim removed 5 bases at V and 1 base at J, leaving 13 bases unmatched. CDR3 length equals 18 residues. From germline, CDR1 is SEHNR and CDR2 FQNEAQ (reference sequence). The CDR3 DNA is TGTGCCAGCAGCCGTGACGGTTTTGGACAGGGGGATAACTATGGCTACACCTTC. Residues: CASSRDGFGQGDNYGYTF. Together with reference TRBV7-9 and TRBJ1-2, the CDR3 gives the full variable domain: DTGVSQNPRHKITKRGQNVTFRCDPISEHNRLYWYRQTLGQGPEFLTYFQNEAQLEKSRLLSDRFSAERPKGSFSTLEIQRTEQGDSAMYLCASSRDGFGQGDNYGYTFGSGTRLTVV.

This clonotype was detected many times. The chain is built from TRBV9 and TRBJ2-7; D is uncertain. V was clipped by 0 bases and J by 5 bases, with 6 bases between them. The CDR3 totals 12 residues. Germline CDR1 is SGDLS and CDR2 is YYNGEE. The CDR3 DNA reads as TGTGCCAGCAGCGTAGAGGGAAACGAGCAGTACTTC. Translation: CASSVEGNEQYF.

This clonotype was observed a handful of times. The rearrangement links TRBV20-1 to TRBJ2-5; 10 nucleotides line up with TRBD2. The germline V gene has CDR1 DFQATT and CDR2 SNEGSKA (reference sequence). The CDR3 is 13 residues long. With 5 bases clipped from V and 5 bases from J, the junction kept 5 bases outside the gene matches. Here the CDR3 DNA reads TGCAGTGCTCGTCTAGCGGGAGCTGAGACCCAGTACTTC. This sequence encodes CSARLAGAETQYF.

The chain is built from TRBV9 and TRBJ1-2, with TRBD1 matching 10 bases. The CDR3 consists of 18 residues. Germline CDR1 reads SGDLS; CDR2 reads YYNGEE. V dropped 0 bases and J dropped 5; count of bases not matched to a gene: 13. The CDR3 DNA sequence: TGTGCCAGCAGCGTAGGTCTTGGACAGGGGGTAGGATATTATGGCTACACCTTC. This codes for CASSVGLGQGVGYYGYTF.

The chain is built from TRBV2 and TRBJ2-5; the match to TRBD1 covers 7 bases. CDR1 SNHLY and CDR2 FYNNEI come from the germline V gene. Germline trimming cut 7 bases from V and 5 bases from J; bases unmatched to any gene: 13. The CDR3 is 15 amino acids. CDR3 sequence (DNA): TGTGCCAGCAACCGTCAGGGGGTCCCGTCGGAGACCCAGTACTTC. It codes for CASNRQGVPSETQYF.

The chain is built from TRBV12-3 or TRBV12-4 and TRBJ1-3, with D unresolved. V was trimmed by 7 bases and J by 0 bases, leaving 10 bases between them. The CDR3 has 14 residues. For the CDR3, the DNA is TGTGCCAGCACTCCAGGCGTCTCTGGAAACACCATATATTTT. Residues: CASTPGVSGNTIYF.

This clonotype was recorded a few times. The chain joins TRBV2 to TRBJ2-3, with no clear D. Germline CDR1 and CDR2: SNHLY and FYNNEI. This CDR3 is built from 11 residues. The germline V and J ends were trimmed by 9 bases and 6 bases, with 10 bases remaining between them. CDR3 nucleotide sequence: TGTGCCAGTACGGATTTGGATACGCAGTATTTT. Protein: CASTDLDTQYF.